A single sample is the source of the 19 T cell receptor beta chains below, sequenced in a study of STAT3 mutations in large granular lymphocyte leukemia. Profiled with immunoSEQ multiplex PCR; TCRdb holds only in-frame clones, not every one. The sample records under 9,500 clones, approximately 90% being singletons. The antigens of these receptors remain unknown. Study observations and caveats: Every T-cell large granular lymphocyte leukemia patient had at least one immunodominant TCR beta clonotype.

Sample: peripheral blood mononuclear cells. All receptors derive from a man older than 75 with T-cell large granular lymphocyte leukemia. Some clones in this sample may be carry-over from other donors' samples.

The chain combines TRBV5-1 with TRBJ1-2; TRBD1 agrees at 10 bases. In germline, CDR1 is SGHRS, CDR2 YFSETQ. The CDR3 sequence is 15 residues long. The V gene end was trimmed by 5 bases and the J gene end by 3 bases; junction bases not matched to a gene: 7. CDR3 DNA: TGCGCCAGCAGGGCACCGGGACAGGGGTACTATGGCTACACCTTC. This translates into CASRAPGQGYYGYTF.

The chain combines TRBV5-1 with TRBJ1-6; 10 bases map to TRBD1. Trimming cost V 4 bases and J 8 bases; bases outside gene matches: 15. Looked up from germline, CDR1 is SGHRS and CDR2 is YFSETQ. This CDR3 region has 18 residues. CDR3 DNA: TGCGCCAGCAGCATCATCGACAGGGGGCGTTTTCCGGATTCACCCCTCCACTTT. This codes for CASSIIDRGRFPDSPLHF.

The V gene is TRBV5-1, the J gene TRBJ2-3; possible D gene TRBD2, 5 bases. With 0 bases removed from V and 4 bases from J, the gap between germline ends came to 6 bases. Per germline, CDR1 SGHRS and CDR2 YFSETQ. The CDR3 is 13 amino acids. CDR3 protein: CASSLEGADTQYF. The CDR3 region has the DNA TGCGCCAGCAGCTTGGAGGGAGCAGATACGCAGTATTTT.

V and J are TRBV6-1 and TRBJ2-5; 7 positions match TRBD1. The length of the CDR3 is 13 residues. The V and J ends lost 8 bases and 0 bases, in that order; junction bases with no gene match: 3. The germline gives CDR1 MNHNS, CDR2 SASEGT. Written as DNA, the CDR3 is TGTGCCAGCTCCGGGACAGACCAAGAGACCCAGTACTTC. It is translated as CASSGTDQETQYF.

For the CDR3, the DNA is TGTGCCAGTAGTATCCGGGGGCCCAATTTGAACACTGAAGCTTTCTTT. It translates to CASSIRGPNLNTEAFF. The chain combines TRBV19 with TRBJ1-1, with a tentative D call TRBD1 (6 bases). The V end was cut by 3 bases, the J end by 0 bases, with 14 bases between. The CDR3 covers 16 residues. Germline values: CDR1 LNHDA, CDR2 SQIVND (reference sequence).

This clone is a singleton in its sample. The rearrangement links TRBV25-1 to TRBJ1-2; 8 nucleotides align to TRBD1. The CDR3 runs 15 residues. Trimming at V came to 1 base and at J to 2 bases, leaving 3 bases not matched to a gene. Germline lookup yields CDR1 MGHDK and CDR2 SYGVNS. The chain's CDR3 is CASSESGTGNYGYTF. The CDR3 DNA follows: TGTGCCAGCAGTGAATCCGGGACAGGCAACTATGGCTACACCTTC.

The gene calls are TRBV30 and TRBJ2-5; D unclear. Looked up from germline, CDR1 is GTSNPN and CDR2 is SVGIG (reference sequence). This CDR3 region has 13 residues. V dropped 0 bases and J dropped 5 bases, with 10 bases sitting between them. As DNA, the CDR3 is TGTGCCTGGAGTGTACTCTCCGAGGAGACCCAGTACTTC. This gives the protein CAWSVLSEETQYF.

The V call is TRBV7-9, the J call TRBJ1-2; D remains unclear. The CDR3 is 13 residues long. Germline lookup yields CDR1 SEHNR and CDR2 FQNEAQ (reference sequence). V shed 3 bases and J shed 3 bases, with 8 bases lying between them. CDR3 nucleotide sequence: TGTGCCAGCAGCTTCCGGGAGGACTATGGCTACACCTTC. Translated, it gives CASSFREDYGYTF.

The CDR3 bases are TGTGCCTGGAGTGTGGGGGCGGGTGAGACCCAGTACTTC. Translated: CAWSVGAGETQYF. The J gene is TRBJ2-5, the V gene TRBV30, with a weak D call TRBD1 (6 bases). Germline V gene lookup returns CDR1 GTSNPN and CDR2 SVGIG (reference sequence). This CDR3 is 13 amino acids long. Deletions cut 0 bases from V and 5 bases from J, with 10 bases between.

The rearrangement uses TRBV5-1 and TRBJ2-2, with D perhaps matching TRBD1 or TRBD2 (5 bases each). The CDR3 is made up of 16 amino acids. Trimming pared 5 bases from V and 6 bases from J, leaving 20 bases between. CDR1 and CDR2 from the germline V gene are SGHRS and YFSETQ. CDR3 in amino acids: CASRQEADRLPGELFF. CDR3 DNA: TGCGCCAGCAGACAGGAGGCGGACCGTCTCCCCGGGGAGCTGTTTTTT.

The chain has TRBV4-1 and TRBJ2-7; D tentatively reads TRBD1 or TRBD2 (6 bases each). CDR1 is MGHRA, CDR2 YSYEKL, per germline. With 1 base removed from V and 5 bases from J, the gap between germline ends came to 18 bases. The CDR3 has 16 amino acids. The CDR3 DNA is TGCGCCAGCAGCCAAGGAGGAGGAGGGGGGCTGGACGAGCAGTACTTC. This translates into CASSQGGGGGLDEQYF.

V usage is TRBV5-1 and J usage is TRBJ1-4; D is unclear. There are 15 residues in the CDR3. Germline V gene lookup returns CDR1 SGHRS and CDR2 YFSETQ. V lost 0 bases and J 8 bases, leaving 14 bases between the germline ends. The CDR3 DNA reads TGCGCCAGCAGCTTGGGATCGATTCTAGGGGAAAAACTGTTTTTT. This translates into CASSLGSILGEKLFF.

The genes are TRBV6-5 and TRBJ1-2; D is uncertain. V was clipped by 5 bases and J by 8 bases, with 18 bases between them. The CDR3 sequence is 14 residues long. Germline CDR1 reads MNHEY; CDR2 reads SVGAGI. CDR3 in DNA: TGTGCCAGCAGTCCCCCCCCTGGCGCAATAGGCTACACCTTC. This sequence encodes CASSPPPGAIGYTF.

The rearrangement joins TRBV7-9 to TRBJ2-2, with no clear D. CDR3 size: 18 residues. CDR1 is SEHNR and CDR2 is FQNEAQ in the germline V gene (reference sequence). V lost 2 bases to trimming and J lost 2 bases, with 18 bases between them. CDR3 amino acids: CASSLRAVGVSNTGELFF. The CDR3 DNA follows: TGTGCCAGCAGCTTACGGGCGGTTGGGGTCTCCAACACCGGGGAGCTGTTTTTT. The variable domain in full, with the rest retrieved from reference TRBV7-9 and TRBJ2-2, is DTGVSQNPRHKITKRGQNVTFRCDPISEHNRLYWYRQTLGQGPEFLTYFQNEAQLEKSRLLSDRFSAERPKGSFSTLEIQRTEQGDSAMYLCASSLRAVGVSNTGELFFGEGSRLTVL.

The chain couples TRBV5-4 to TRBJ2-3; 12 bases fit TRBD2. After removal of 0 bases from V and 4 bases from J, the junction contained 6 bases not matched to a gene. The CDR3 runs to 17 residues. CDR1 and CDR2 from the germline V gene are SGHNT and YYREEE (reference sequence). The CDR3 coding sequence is TGTGCCAGCAGCTTGGTATCTAGCGGGGGGGGACCAGATACGCAGTATTTT. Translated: CASSLVSSGGGPDTQYF.

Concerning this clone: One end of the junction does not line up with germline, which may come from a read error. The CDR3 DNA is TGTGCCAGCTCACCAGGGACCGATCATCCCCAGCATTTT. This gives the protein CASSPGTDHPQHF. The J gene is TRBJ1-5, the V gene TRBV18; tentatively, D is TRBD1 (5 bases). The CDR3 runs to 13 residues. Germline CDR1 is KGHSH and CDR2 is LQKENI.

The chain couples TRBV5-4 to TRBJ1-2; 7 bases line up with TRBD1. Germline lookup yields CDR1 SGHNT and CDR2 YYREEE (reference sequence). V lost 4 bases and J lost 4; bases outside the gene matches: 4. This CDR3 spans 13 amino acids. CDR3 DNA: TGTGCCAGCAGCCTCGACAGGGCCTATGGCTACACCTTC. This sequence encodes CASSLDRAYGYTF.

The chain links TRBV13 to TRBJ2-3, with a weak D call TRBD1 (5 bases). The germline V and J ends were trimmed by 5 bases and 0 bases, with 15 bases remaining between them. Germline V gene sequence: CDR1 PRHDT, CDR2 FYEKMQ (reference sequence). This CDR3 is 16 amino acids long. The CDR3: CASSTKTAYSTDTQYF. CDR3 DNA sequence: TGTGCCAGCAGCACCAAGACAGCCTATAGCACAGATACGCAGTATTTT.

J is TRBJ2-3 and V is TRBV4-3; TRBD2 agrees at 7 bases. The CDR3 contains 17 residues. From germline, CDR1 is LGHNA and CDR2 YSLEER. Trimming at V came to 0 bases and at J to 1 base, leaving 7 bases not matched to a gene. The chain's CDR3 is CASSQELGGTGTDTQYF. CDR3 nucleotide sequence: TGCGCCAGCAGCCAAGAGCTCGGGGGGACTGGCACAGATACGCAGTATTTT.